Below, one T cell receptor beta chain is given with its context. The sample's time point: pre-sensitization, week 0. As to treatment: therapeutic diphenylcyclopropenone sensitization with weekly scalp DPC. Each patch test followed a blood draw. Original data processing: The median was about 96,000 TCRs per sample, ranging roughly 20,000 to 690,600. TCRdb recomputed calls from the RACE reads with MiXCR, one row per CDR3 protein. These V and J calls rely on TCRdb rather than the paper's analysis. The sample holds 200,000 to 300,000 distinct CDR3 sequences, about 9.4% seen once. The data belong to a study of human T cells and chemical hapten exposure. The wider study: 2% DPC applied to a roughly 2 cm by roughly 2 cm arm area sensitized donors.

Between the trimmed V and J ends, which lost 0 bases and 6 bases, there was a span of 7 bases. Germline V gene data show CDR1 as KGHSH and CDR2 as LQKENI. The CDR3 length is 13 residues. The V and J genes are TRBV18 and TRBJ2-3, with D perhaps matching TRBD1 (6 bases). Here the sequenced sample was whole blood, taken in connection with sensitization to the hapten diphenylcyclopropenone (DPC). This receptor was taken from a woman in her thirties or forties with alopecia areata. Some clones in this sample may be carry-over from other donors' samples. The CDR3 is CASSPPQGDTQYF. As DNA, the CDR3 is TGTGCCAGCTCACCACCCCAGGGGGATACGCAGTATTTT. The variable domain in full, completed from reference TRBV18 and TRBJ2-3, reads NAGVMQNPRHLVRRRGQEARLRCSPMKGHSHVYWYRQLPEEGLKFMVYLQKENIIDESGMPKERFSAEFPKEGPSILRIQQVVRGDSAAYFCASSPPQGDTQYFGPGTRLTVL.